The clone carrying this T cell receptor (beta chain) has a count of ten or more. Its antigen is not known. This specimen comes from a study of regulatory T cells in long-lasting Graves disease. The study's findings and limits: It was in persistent disease that TRBV28, TRBJ1-2 and TRBJ2-5 were favored. Fewer public clonotypes were shared by new patients (around 990) than by persistent patients (2,741).

Time point denoted: newly diagnosed GD, antithyroid drugs for less than 3 months. PBMC-derived RNA was used for the TCR library. Library construction for TCR beta used iRepertoire HTBI primers and Arm-PCR of CDR3 regions. From the multiplex PCR reads, TCRdb called clonotypes with MiXCR, one entry per CDR3 protein. Among hundreds of thousands of distinct CDR3 sequences listed, approximately 12% were seen once. V was clipped by 4 bases and J by 2 bases, with 12 bases between them. Germline loops: CDR1 MNHEY, CDR2 SMNVEV (reference sequence). CDR3 size: 16 residues. The same data also went into a second study, on T cells in Graves' hyperthyroidism and ophthalmopathy. That report notes: It was uncontrolled infection, other autoimmune disease, pregnancy or lactation that excluded patients. Blood also carried most thyroid clonotypes expanded above 0.001.

This chain links TRBV27 with TRBJ1-6; no definite D call. The receptor was derived from a young woman with Graves disease. The starting material was peripheral blood mononuclear cells (PBMCs), obtained at new diagnosis, from a patient treated with antithyroid drugs. The CDR3 sequence is CASSSWPGPYNSPLHF. CDR3 sequence (DNA): TGTGCCAGCAGTTCCTGGCCCGGGCCCTATAATTCACCCCTCCACTTT.